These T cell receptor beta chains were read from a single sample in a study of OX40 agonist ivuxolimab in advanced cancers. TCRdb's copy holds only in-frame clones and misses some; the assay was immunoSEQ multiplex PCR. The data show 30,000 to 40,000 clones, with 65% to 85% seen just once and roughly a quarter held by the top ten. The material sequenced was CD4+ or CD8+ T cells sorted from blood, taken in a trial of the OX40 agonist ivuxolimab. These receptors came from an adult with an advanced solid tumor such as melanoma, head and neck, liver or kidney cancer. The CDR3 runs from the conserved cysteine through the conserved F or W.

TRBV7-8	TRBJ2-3	CASRPTQRGADTQYF
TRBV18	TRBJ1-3	CASALFGNTIYF
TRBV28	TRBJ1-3	CASSLLQGNTIYF
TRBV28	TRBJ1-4	CASSKPGEINEKLFF
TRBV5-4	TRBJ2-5	CASSTWDTGGSETQYF
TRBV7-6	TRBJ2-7	CASSLSPLYEQYF
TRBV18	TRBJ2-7	CASSSSVRDLSYEQYF
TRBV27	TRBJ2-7	CASSSGLTYEQYF
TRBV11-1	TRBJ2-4	CASSQTGGIQYF
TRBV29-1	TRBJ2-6	CSVETGATGANVLTF